The 32 T cell receptor beta chains below come from one sample, sequenced in a study of shared clonotypes between healthy human individuals (dated by TCRdb to 2020 to 2022). Libraries were constructed by the immunoSEQ multiplex PCR assay. TCRdb limited this immuneACCESS table to in-frame rearrangements with V and J called. A share of clones is missing; checked studies link under half to unresolved V genes, and the rest is unexplained. Present in this sample are over a million clones, about 76% of which were seen just once. Clones ranked in the top ten supply roughly 1.4% of the sample. Sequenced sample: memory CD4+ T cells sorted from blood. Taken with the paper, the label for cell subset or site translates to: CD45RA-negative fraction. These receptors came from a man aged 18 to 30 in good health.

This rearrangement joins TRBV9 to TRBJ2-2, with TRBD1 matching 7 bases. Germline CDR1 SGDLS, CDR2 YYNGEE. V was pared by 0 bases and J by 2 bases, with 4 bases of the junction left unmatched. The CDR3 is 16 amino acids. CDR3 amino acids: CASSVEPGGNTGELFF. CDR3 in DNA: TGTGCCAGCAGCGTAGAGCCAGGGGGAAACACCGGGGAGCTGTTTTTT. Full variable domain (rest looked up from reference TRBV9 and TRBJ2-2): DSGVTQTPKHLITATGQRVTLRCSPRSGDLSVYWYQQSLDQGLQFLIQYYNGEERAKGNILERFSAQQFPDLHSELNLSSLELGDSALYFCASSVEPGGNTGELFFGEGSRLTVL.

This clone was counted between two and nine times. The CDR3 DNA reads as TGTGCCAGTACCGCGACAGGGGGCAGGGATCAGCCCCAGCATTTT. Residues: CASTATGGRDQPQHF. The chain couples TRBV19 to TRBJ1-5; 10 nucleotides align to TRBD1. CDR3 length equals 15 residues. Germline lookup yields CDR1 LNHDA and CDR2 SQIVND (reference sequence). After removal of 7 bases from V and 5 bases from J, the junction contained 8 bases not matched to a gene.

This clone was observed a few times. V and J are TRBV29-1 and TRBJ2-5; D is possibly TRBD1 (6 bases). Trimming removed 4 bases at V and 4 bases at J, with 10 bases between. The CDR3 contains 12 residues. CDR1 is SQVTM and CDR2 is ANQGSEA in the germline V gene. The CDR3 is CSVAQGRETQYF. CDR3 bases: TGCAGCGTTGCACAGGGCAGAGAGACCCAGTACTTC.

A word on this clone: Other DNA sequences in the same sample also yield this CDR3. The chain combines TRBV4-1 with TRBJ1-4; D is unresolved. CDR3 length: 15 amino acids. The V end was cut by 0 bases, the J end by 0 bases, with 5 bases between. Germline loops: CDR1 MGHRA, CDR2 YSYEKL. The chain's CDR3 is CASSQDRATNEKLFF. Here the CDR3 DNA reads TGCGCCAGCAGCCAAGATCGGGCAACTAATGAAAAACTGTTTTTT.

The rearrangement links TRBV6-1 to TRBJ1-2, with D possibly matching TRBD1 (6 bases). Between the trimmed V and J ends, which lost 0 bases and 4 bases, there was a span of 12 bases. The CDR3 loop spans 15 amino acids. Germline CDR1 and CDR2: MNHNS and SASEGT. CDR3: CASSEARLTGYGYTF. The CDR3 DNA reads as TGTGCCAGCAGTGAAGCGCGTTTGACAGGCTATGGCTACACCTTC.

The V and J genes are TRBV7-2 and TRBJ2-7; no clear D gene. V lost 1 base and J lost 7, with 8 bases in between. Germline assignment: CDR1 SGHTA and CDR2 FQGNSA. CDR3 length: 12 amino acids. The chain's CDR3 is CASSLGMAEQYF. The CDR3 nucleotides read TGTGCCAGCAGCTTAGGGATGGCAGAGCAGTACTTC. Supplemented by reference TRBV7-2 and TRBJ2-7, the full variable domain reads GAGVSQSPSNKVTEKGKDVELRCDPISGHTALYWYRQSLGQGLEFLIYFQGNSAPDKSGLPSDRFSAERTGGSVSTLTIQRTQQEDSAVYLCASSLGMAEQYFGPGTRLTVT.

This chain connects TRBV5-1 to TRBJ2-2, with a tentative D call TRBD1 (6 bases). V gave up 7 bases and J gave up 4 bases, with 17 bases separating them. Germline CDR1 reads SGHRS; CDR2 reads YFSETQ. There are 15 residues in the CDR3. The CDR3, as DNA: TGCGCCAGCCGCCAGGGGCCCTGGCTCACCGGGGAGCTGTTTTTT. This codes for CASRQGPWLTGELFF. The whole variable domain, filled in from reference TRBV5-1 and TRBJ2-2, reads KAGVTQTPRYLIKTRGQQVTLSCSPISGHRSVSWYQQTPGQGLQFLFEYFSETQRNKGNFPGRFSGRQFSNSRSEMNVSTLELGDSALYLCASRQGPWLTGELFFGEGSRLTVL.

The rearrangement joins TRBV7-8 to TRBJ2-5, with 8 positions matching TRBD2. The V gene end was trimmed by 1 base and the J gene end by 5 bases; junction bases not matched to a gene: 3. The CDR3 contains 14 residues. The V gene's germline CDR1 is SGHVS and CDR2 FQNEAQ. The CDR3 loop is CASSLGGGRETQYF. The CDR3 DNA follows: TGTGCCAGCAGCTTAGGCGGGGGGCGGGAGACCCAGTACTTC.

The rearrangement uses TRBV5-4 and TRBJ2-5; D is perhaps TRBD1 or TRBD2 (6 bases each). Trimming cost V 1 base and J 4 bases, with 11 bases left between them. Per the germline V gene, CDR1 is SGHNT and CDR2 is YYREEE (reference sequence). The CDR3 contains 14 residues. CDR3 loop: CASSLRGVVETQYF. The CDR3 region has the DNA TGTGCCAGCAGCTTGAGGGGGGTTGTAGAGACCCAGTACTTC.

The V and J genes are TRBV27 and TRBJ2-7; D remains unclear. The CDR3 sequence is 11 residues long. V was cut by 7 bases and J by 3 bases, with 7 bases left in between. Germline V CDR1 and CDR2: MNHEY, SMNVEV (reference sequence). The DNA for the CDR3 is TGTGCCAGCACCACATACTACGAGCAGTACTTC. This sequence encodes CASTTYYEQYF.

This chain joins TRBV6-1 and TRBJ1-5; 7 nucleotides align to TRBD1. Germline CDR1 reads MNHNS; CDR2 reads SASEGT. The V and J ends lost 7 bases and 4 bases, in that order; junction bases with no gene match: 10. The CDR3 is 15 residues long. The DNA of the CDR3 is TGTGCCAGCATTTTCGACAGGGTTGCGAATCAGCCCCAGCATTTT. Amino acid sequence: CASIFDRVANQPQHF.

The rearrangement uses TRBV15 and TRBJ2-1; D uncertain. CDR1 and CDR2 from the germline V gene are LNHNV and YYDKDF (reference sequence). Trimming shortened V by 3 bases and J by 0 bases, and 12 bases separated the two germline ends. The CDR3 is made up of 16 amino acids. CDR3: CATSSDTSSSYNEQFF. The CDR3 coding sequence is TGTGCCACCAGCAGCGACACCTCCAGCTCCTACAATGAGCAGTTCTTC.

V and J are TRBV4-3 and TRBJ2-5; no firm D call. Germline CDR1 reads LGHNA; CDR2 reads YSLEER. The V end was cut by 0 bases, the J end by 14 bases, with 13 bases between. This CDR3 region has 12 residues. CDR3: CASSQDLGPPYF. For the CDR3, the DNA is TGCGCCAGCAGCCAAGACCTCGGCCCCCCTTACTTC.

V and J are TRBV6-6 and TRBJ2-7; D call uncertain. There are 15 residues in the CDR3. Germline CDR1 reads MNHNY; CDR2 reads SVGAGI (reference sequence). The germline V and J ends were trimmed by 4 bases and 0 bases, with 13 bases remaining between them. The CDR3 DNA is TGTGCCAGCAGTTTCGGGTCATCGCTCTCCTACGAGCAGTACTTC. Translation: CASSFGSSLSYEQYF.

This clone was counted a single time. This chain links TRBV15 with TRBJ2-5, with D tentatively TRBD2 (5 bases). CDR3 size: 13 residues. Trimming cost V 3 bases and J 2 bases, with 7 bases left between them. CDR1 and CDR2 from the germline V gene are LNHNV and YYDKDF (reference sequence). The CDR3 DNA reads as TGTGCCACCAGCAGCCGGGGTCAAGAGACCCAGTACTTC. It specifies CATSSRGQETQYF.

The rearrangement uses TRBV7-2 and TRBJ1-2, with D tentatively TRBD1 (6 bases). Deletions cut 5 bases from V and 4 bases from J, with 14 bases between. Per germline, CDR1 SGHTA and CDR2 FQGNSA. This CDR3 has 14 amino acids. CDR3 DNA: TGTGCCAGCAGCCCTAGGACAGCCCCCTATGGCTACACCTTC. Amino acid sequence: CASSPRTAPYGYTF.

This clone was detected only once. The chain employs TRBV4-3 and TRBJ2-1, with TRBD1 as a possible D gene (7 bases). The length of the CDR3 is 16 residues. The V end was cut by 1 base, the J end by 6 bases, with 16 bases between. Germline CDR1 and CDR2: LGHNA and YSLEER. The CDR3: CASSQGGTAGGNEQFF. CDR3 nucleotide sequence: TGCGCCAGCAGCCAAGGAGGGACAGCGGGCGGCAATGAGCAGTTCTTC.

This clone was observed a few times. The rearrangement links TRBV28 to TRBJ1-5; weak D call: TRBD1 (5 bases). Germline CDR1 reads MDHEN; CDR2 reads SYDVKM. Trimming stripped 5 bases from V and 9 bases from J, with 20 bases between. The CDR3 loop spans 15 amino acids. The CDR3 here is CASSGPGRGIGPQHF. The CDR3 DNA sequence: TGTGCCAGCAGTGGTCCGGGACGTGGAATTGGGCCCCAGCATTTT.

This clone was picked up one time. Possible read error: a much larger clone is one base away. V is TRBV14 and J is TRBJ1-1; TRBD1 might be the D (5 bases). Germline CDR1 SGHDN, CDR2 FVKESK. The CDR3 length is 13 residues. CDR3: CASSQGRNTEALF. The CDR3 region has the DNA TGTGCCAGCAGCCAGGGACGGAACACTGAAGCTCTCTTT.

This chain uses TRBV6-5 with TRBJ1-1; a possible D gene is TRBD1 (5 bases). The germline V gene has CDR1 MNHEY and CDR2 SVGAGI. V was shortened by 6 bases and J by 6 bases, with 8 bases between the two germline ends. The CDR3 extends over 11 amino acids. The CDR3 DNA sequence: TGTGCCAGCAGGTGGGGGGCTGAAGCTTTCTTT. Translating gives CASRWGAEAFF.

The V gene is TRBV5-1, the J gene TRBJ1-6; the D gene is possibly TRBD1 (6 bases). The CDR3 covers 16 residues. V shed 0 bases and J shed 10 bases, with 17 bases lying between them. The germline V gene has CDR1 SGHRS and CDR2 YFSETQ. The CDR3 DNA reads TGCGCCAGCAGCTTGGTGGCAGGGGTAGGCCAATCACCCCTCCACTTT. This sequence encodes CASSLVAGVGQSPLHF.

This sequence joins TRBV11-2 and TRBJ1-3; TRBD1 aligns across 9 bases. Unmatched junction bases numbered 6, after V lost 6 bases and J lost 3 bases. Germline CDR1 SGHAT, CDR2 FQNNGV. The CDR3 loop spans 15 amino acids. As DNA, the CDR3 is TGTGCCAGCAGGACCACAGGGGGCGGTGGAAACACCATATATTTT. Its translation is CASRTTGGGGNTIYF.

This clone appeared many times. The chain carries TRBV7-9 and TRBJ1-2; D remains unclear. Germline assignment: CDR1 SEHNR and CDR2 FQNEAQ (reference sequence). This CDR3 has 14 amino acids. V was cut by 2 bases and J by 0 bases, with 7 bases left in between. The CDR3 nucleotides are TGTGCCAGCAGCTTAAGGCAGTCTAACTATGGCTACACCTTC. The encoded protein is CASSLRQSNYGYTF.

This chain joins TRBV10-2 and TRBJ1-1; a weak D match, TRBD1 (5 bases). This CDR3 is built from 16 residues. Germline CDR1 WSHSY, CDR2 SAAADI. V lost 5 bases, J lost 1 base, and 17 bases lay in between. The CDR3, as DNA: TGCGCCAGCAGTAACGATCCGGGACGGAAGAACACTGAAGCTTTCTTT. Amino acid sequence: CASSNDPGRKNTEAFF.

The chain is built from TRBV5-4 and TRBJ1-2; 10 bases are a match to TRBD1. The length of the CDR3 is 15 residues. With V trimmed by 4 bases and J by 3 bases, 6 bases remained unmatched. CDR1 is SGHNT and CDR2 is YYREEE in the germline V gene (reference sequence). CDR3 coding DNA: TGTGCCAGCAGCCCGGGGACAGGGGCCGACTATGGCTACACCTTC. Encoded protein: CASSPGTGADYGYTF.

The rearrangement joins TRBV19 to TRBJ2-3; 11 bases match TRBD2. V trimming: 3 bases; J trimming: 3 bases; junction bases outside the gene matches: 5. The CDR3 is 16 amino acids. CDR1 is LNHDA, CDR2 SQIVND, per germline (reference sequence). The CDR3 nucleotides are TGTGCCAGTAGTATGATGCTAGCGGGAGGAACAGATACGCAGTATTTT. It encodes CASSMMLAGGTDTQYF.

A remark on this clone: Other DNA variants within this sample encode the same CDR3. The chain carries TRBV20-1 and TRBJ2-7, with D maybe TRBD2 (5 bases). This CDR3 region has 11 residues. The germline CDR1 and CDR2 sequences are DFQATT and SNEGSKA (reference sequence). V was shortened by 6 bases and J by 4 bases, with 10 bases between the two germline ends. CDR3 region: CSAAGTYEQYF. The DNA of the CDR3 is TGCAGTGCCGCGGGCACATACGAGCAGTACTTC.

The CDR3 bases are TGTGCCAGCAGCTCCCTACCCGGGCCTTTCACAGATACGCAGTATTTT. Amino acids: CASSSLPGPFTDTQYF. This chain links TRBV5-4 with TRBJ2-3; D gene uncertain. Germline V lookup: CDR1 SGHNT, CDR2 YYREEE (reference sequence). This CDR3 comprises 16 residues. V was clipped by 3 bases and J by 2 bases, with 16 bases between them.

In this sample, this clone turned up a few times. The gene calls are TRBV30 and TRBJ2-6; D is undetermined. Germline V gene lookup returns CDR1 GTSNPN and CDR2 SVGIG (reference sequence). The CDR3 is 15 residues long. The germline V and J ends were trimmed by 0 bases and 4 bases, with 10 bases remaining between them. CDR3 sequence: CAWSVRQSGANVLTF. DNA of the CDR3: TGTGCCTGGAGTGTACGTCAGTCCGGGGCCAACGTCCTGACTTTC.

The chain joins TRBV2 to TRBJ1-1, with no clear D. Trimming took 6 bases from V and 2 from J, leaving 7 bases between them. CDR3 length: 12 residues. The germline CDR1 and CDR2 sequences are SNHLY and FYNNEI. The CDR3 here is CASSLDNTEAFF. The CDR3, as DNA: TGTGCCAGCAGCCTGGACAACACTGAAGCTTTCTTT.

Comments on this clone: The sample carries other DNA sequences with the same CDR3. CDR3 DNA: TGTGCCAGCAGCTTCGAGGGACTAACAGATACGCAGTATTTT. This encodes CASSFEGLTDTQYF. The chain joins TRBV7-9 to TRBJ2-3; 7 bases line up with TRBD2. The CDR3 covers 14 residues. Germline CDR1 and CDR2: SEHNR and FQNEAQ (reference sequence). V gave up 3 bases and J gave up 3 bases; unmatched junction bases: 3.

Ten or more counts support this clone. J is TRBJ2-7 and V is TRBV19; perhaps TRBD1 as D (6 bases). The CDR3 has 14 residues. V was shortened by 9 bases and J by 6 bases, with 21 bases between the two germline ends. Germline CDR1 LNHDA, CDR2 SQIVND (reference sequence). The CDR3 sequence: CARGGGRFRGEQYF. The CDR3 nucleotides are TGTGCCAGAGGGGGTGGTCGGTTTCGGGGCGAGCAGTACTTC.